These T cell receptor beta chains were read from a single sample in a study of control samples from healthy donors and cancer patients. TCRdb keeps only in-frame clones here, not all; method: immunoSEQ multiplex PCR. The table includes some 170,000 clones, under 96% detected once. Sequenced: blood. The receptors stem from a woman in her 30s in good health. CDR3s include the opening cysteine and the closing phenylalanine or tryptophan. A D gene is named only where the DNA matches it firmly. A clone size is listed for some rows: how often the clone was seen (once, few, many), or a class if it is expanded.

d_call: .
clone_size: .
j_call: TRBJ1-4
v_call: TRBV5-1
cdr3_nt: TGCGCCAGCAGCTTTAACGGGGATGCAACTAATGAAAAACTGTTTTTT
cdr3_aa: CASSFNGDATNEKLFF

d_call: .
clone_size: once
j_call: TRBJ1-6
v_call: TRBV28
cdr3_nt: TGTGCCAGCAGTCCGCGGGGCAGCCTCCCGGGCAATTCACCCCTCCACTTT
cdr3_aa: CASSPRGSLPGNSPLHF

d_call: .
clone_size: .
j_call: TRBJ1-1
v_call: TRBV13
cdr3_nt: TGTGCCAGCAGCTTCGACCGGAACACTGAAGCTTTCTTT
cdr3_aa: CASSFDRNTEAFF

d_call: .
clone_size: .
j_call: TRBJ2-1
v_call: TRBV27
cdr3_nt: TGTGCCAGCAGTTTAGGGCCGAGCTCCTACAATGAGCAGTTCTTC
cdr3_aa: CASSLGPSSYNEQFF

d_call: TRBD1
clone_size: once
j_call: TRBJ2-6
v_call: TRBV30
cdr3_nt: TGTGCCTGGAGTGCGGACAGGGGAGGCTCTGGGGCCAACGTCCTGACTTTC
cdr3_aa: CAWSADRGGSGANVLTF

d_call: .
clone_size: .
j_call: TRBJ2-5
v_call: TRBV10-3
cdr3_nt: TGTGCCATCAGTGAGTCGAAGAGTCAAGAGACCCAGTACTTC
cdr3_aa: CAISESKSQETQYF

d_call: TRBD1
clone_size: .
j_call: TRBJ2-5
v_call: TRBV2
cdr3_nt: TGTGCCAGCAGGGGGACAGGGTGGGTGGGAGAGACCCAGTACTTC
cdr3_aa: CASRGTGWVGETQYF

d_call: TRBD1
clone_size: .
j_call: TRBJ2-5
v_call: TRBV5-5
cdr3_nt: TGTGCCAGCAGCGAACCGGGACAGGGAGAGACCCAGTACTTC
cdr3_aa: CASSEPGQGETQYF

d_call: .
clone_size: .
j_call: TRBJ1-1
v_call: TRBV3-1/TRBV3-2
cdr3_nt: TGTGCCAGCAGCCAGGTCCAGGGGAACACTGAAGCTTTCTTT
cdr3_aa: CASSQVQGNTEAFF

d_call: TRBD1
clone_size: once
j_call: TRBJ2-4
v_call: TRBV7-6
cdr3_nt: TGTGCCAGCAGCCCCGGACAGGGTAGTTTGGACATTCAGTACTTC
cdr3_aa: CASSPGQGSLDIQYF

d_call: .
clone_size: once
j_call: TRBJ2-2
v_call: TRBV9
cdr3_nt: TGTGCCAGCAGCGTAGCTTCCGGGATCAACGGTCCCGGGGAGCTGTTTTTT
cdr3_aa: CASSVASGINGPGELFF

d_call: TRBD1
clone_size: .
j_call: TRBJ2-1
v_call: TRBV18
cdr3_nt: TGTGCCAGCTCATTGCGACAGGGAGTTGGTGAGCAGTTCTTC
cdr3_aa: CASSLRQGVGEQFF

d_call: .
clone_size: .
j_call: TRBJ1-1
v_call: TRBV7-9
cdr3_nt: TGTGCCAGCACCCCAGGGATCGTGAACACTGAAGCTTTCTTT
cdr3_aa: CASTPGIVNTEAFF

d_call: TRBD1
clone_size: .
j_call: TRBJ1-2
v_call: TRBV9
cdr3_nt: TGTGCCAGCAGCTACCGGGACAGGGGTGCGGCTAATGGCTACACCTTC
cdr3_aa: CASSYRDRGAANGYTF

d_call: .
clone_size: .
j_call: TRBJ2-3
v_call: TRBV11-2
cdr3_nt: TGTGCCAGCAGCTTAGATTTCGGGGGAAACACAGATACGCAGTATTTT
cdr3_aa: CASSLDFGGNTDTQYF

d_call: TRBD1
clone_size: .
j_call: TRBJ1-5
v_call: TRBV28
cdr3_nt: TGTGCCAGCAGGGGGACAGGGGGATCTAATCAGCCCCAGCATTTT
cdr3_aa: CASRGTGGSNQPQHF

d_call: TRBD1
clone_size: .
j_call: TRBJ1-2
v_call: TRBV11-2
cdr3_nt: TGTGCCAGCAGCTTTCTACAGGGGTTTGATGGCTACACCTTC
cdr3_aa: CASSFLQGFDGYTF

d_call: .
clone_size: .
j_call: TRBJ2-1
v_call: TRBV6-1
cdr3_nt: TGTGCCAGCAGTGAAGCGTGGGGGCACTACAATGAGCAGTTCTTC
cdr3_aa: CASSEAWGHYNEQFF

d_call: .
clone_size: .
j_call: TRBJ1-6
v_call: TRBV11-2
cdr3_nt: TGTGCCAGCAGCTCACTCCGGGACACCCATTCACCCCTCCACTTT
cdr3_aa: CASSSLRDTHSPLHF

d_call: .
clone_size: .
j_call: TRBJ2-3
v_call: TRBV6-1
cdr3_nt: TGTGCCAGCAGTGAACTGGGAAGCACAGATACGCAGTATTTT
cdr3_aa: CASSELGSTDTQYF

d_call: .
clone_size: .
j_call: TRBJ1-3
v_call: TRBV28
cdr3_nt: TGTGCCAGCAGTTTATTTCTGGGTAGAAGCTCTGGAAACACCATATATTTT
cdr3_aa: CASSLFLGRSSGNTIYF

d_call: .
clone_size: once
j_call: TRBJ1-5
v_call: TRBV4-1
cdr3_nt: TGCGCCAGCAGCCAAGCTCCAGTCCCCGGAGGACAGCCCCAGCATTTT
cdr3_aa: CASSQAPVPGGQPQHF

d_call: TRBD1
clone_size: .
j_call: TRBJ2-1
v_call: TRBV11-3
cdr3_nt: TGTGCCAGCAGCTTGGGGACAGGGGCGTACAATGAGCAGTTCTTC
cdr3_aa: CASSLGTGAYNEQFF

d_call: .
clone_size: .
j_call: TRBJ1-1
v_call: TRBV28
cdr3_nt: TGTGCCAGCAGTTTATCCCCCTTGAACACTGAAGCTTTCTTT
cdr3_aa: CASSLSPLNTEAFF

d_call: .
clone_size: .
j_call: TRBJ2-1
v_call: TRBV4-1
cdr3_nt: TGCGCCAGCAGCCACCAGGGTGAGCAGTTCTTC
cdr3_aa: CASSHQGEQFF

d_call: TRBD1
clone_size: once
j_call: TRBJ1-1
v_call: TRBV2
cdr3_nt: TGTGCCAGCAGTCGACAGGGGAGGGTACCTGAAGCTTTCTTT
cdr3_aa: CASSRQGRVPEAFF

d_call: .
clone_size: .
j_call: TRBJ1-2
v_call: TRBV18
cdr3_nt: TGTGCCAGCACATACCGGTCCGCAAATAACTATGGCTACACCTTC
cdr3_aa: CASTYRSANNYGYTF

d_call: .
clone_size: .
j_call: TRBJ2-7
v_call: TRBV6-5
cdr3_nt: TGTGCCAGCAGTTACTCGTACGACCCAGCCTACGAGCAGTACTTC
cdr3_aa: CASSYSYDPAYEQYF

d_call: TRBD2
clone_size: .
j_call: TRBJ2-3
v_call: TRBV28
cdr3_nt: TGTGCCAGCAGTGAGTCCCTCGGGGGGTGGGGCACAGATACGCAGTATTTT
cdr3_aa: CASSESLGGWGTDTQYF

d_call: .
clone_size: .
j_call: TRBJ2-7
v_call: TRBV6-5
cdr3_nt: TGTGCCAGCAGCCGCATCGCTTCCTACGAGCAGTACTTC
cdr3_aa: CASSRIASYEQYF

d_call: TRBD1
clone_size: .
j_call: TRBJ2-5
v_call: TRBV2
cdr3_nt: TGTGCCAGCACCAGGGACAGGCAAGAGACCCAGTACTTC
cdr3_aa: CASTRDRQETQYF

d_call: .
clone_size: .
j_call: TRBJ1-3
v_call: TRBV28
cdr3_nt: TGTGCCAGCAGGACTGGAAACACCATATATTTT
cdr3_aa: CASRTGNTIYF